Each of the 32 T cell receptor beta chains below was sequenced from the same sample in a study of vaccination and CD4 T cells after COVID-19. Once obtained from cultured CD4+ T cells, the DNA was sequenced using the Oncomine TCR Beta short-read assay. In TCRdb, the PCR reads were re-called with MiXCR into one record per CDR3 protein. The table records more than 10,000 distinct CDR3 sequences, 35% to 50% of them present only once. Their antigens remain unidentified. As to treatment: approximately 9-day PBMC culture with coronavirus spike peptide pools or control peptides (ViraFEST assay). The material sequenced was CD4+ T cells from blood, cultured in vitro. The origin of the receptors is a human donor who had recovered from COVID-19.

This clonotype has only a few counts. This sequence joins TRBV29-1 and TRBJ2-1, with D perhaps assigned TRBD1 or TRBD2 (5 bases each). The germline CDR1 and CDR2 sequences are SQVTM and ANQGSEA. There are 13 residues in the CDR3. The V and J ends lost 6 bases and 10 bases respectively, with 19 bases between them. The CDR3 sequence: CSVPVRGGWEQFF. The CDR3 DNA reads TGCAGCGTCCCCGTACGGGGCGGCTGGGAGCAGTTCTTC.

This clonotype was seen only a few times. V gene TRBV7-2 combines with J gene TRBJ2-3; D not resolved. Trimming took off 4 bases at V and 7 bases at J, with 12 bases between the two ends. The CDR3 has 13 residues. Looked up from germline, CDR1 is SGHTA and CDR2 is FQGNSA. The CDR3 here is CASSSVPANTQYF. CDR3 in DNA: TGTGCCAGCAGCTCCGTTCCGGCGAATACGCAGTATTTT.

The rearrangement joins TRBV10-3 to TRBJ1-6, with D hard to call. Germline V lookup: CDR1 ENHRY, CDR2 SYGVKD. The length of the CDR3 is 16 residues. Trimming took 0 bases from V and 14 from J, leaving 20 bases between them. CDR3 sequence (DNA): TGTGCCATCAGTGAGTCGATTGCCGTCCCGGGTTCGTCCCTCCACTTT. It codes for CAISESIAVPGSSLHF.

The chain recombines TRBV25-1 with TRBJ1-4; perhaps TRBD1 as D (5 bases). Germline V gene sequence: CDR1 MGHDK, CDR2 SYGVNS. Trimming removed 4 bases from V and 8 bases from J, with 17 bases in between. CDR3 length: 15 residues. The CDR3 loop is CASSGIGAVGEKLFF. CDR3 bases: TGTGCCAGCAGTGGGATTGGGGCGGTAGGGGAAAAACTGTTTTTT.

The sample holds a few counts of this clonotype. The chain uses TRBV6-1 and TRBJ1-6, with TRBD1 as a possible D gene (6 bases). CDR1 MNHNS and CDR2 SASEGT come from the germline V gene. The CDR3 contains 15 residues. V lost 7 bases and J 3 bases, leaving 13 bases between the germline ends. CDR3 in amino acids: CASITTGFYNSPLHF. CDR3 DNA: TGTGCCAGCATTACGACAGGATTCTATAATTCACCCCTCCACTTT.

This clonotype was seen more than once but under ten times. The chain is built from TRBV7-2 and TRBJ2-4; D is uncertain. The germline V gene encodes CDR1 SGHTA and CDR2 FQGNSA. Deletions cut 5 bases from V and 0 bases from J, with 5 bases between. The CDR3 extends over 13 amino acids. This chain's CDR3 is CASSPQAKNIQYF. For the CDR3, the DNA is TGTGCCAGCAGCCCCCAAGCCAAAAACATTCAGTACTTC.

This clonotype was counted between two and nine times. This chain links TRBV12-3 or TRBV12-4 with TRBJ2-1; 13 nucleotides line up with TRBD2. The CDR3 has 16 amino acids. The V gene end was trimmed by 5 bases and the J gene end by 4 bases; junction bases not matched to a gene: 5. Here the CDR3 reads CASSPGLAGLYNEQFF. The CDR3 DNA is TGTGCCAGCAGTCCGGGACTAGCGGGGTTATACAATGAGCAGTTCTTC.

This clonotype showed up just a few times. CDR3 nucleotide sequence: TGTGCCAGTAGTATTCGGAGCAGGGGATCGTTCTCCTATAATTCACCCCTCCACTTT. This gives the protein CASSIRSRGSFSYNSPLHF. The chain links TRBV19 to TRBJ1-6, with D maybe TRBD1 (6 bases). Germline CDR1 is LNHDA and CDR2 is SQIVND (reference sequence). Trimming took off 3 bases at V and 0 bases at J, with 18 bases between the two ends. The CDR3 has 19 amino acids.

The CDR3 DNA is TGTGCCAGCAGCGGGACGTGGGAGCAGTACTTC. It translates to CASSGTWEQYF. This chain links TRBV7-9 with TRBJ2-7; D is possibly TRBD1 or TRBD2 (5 bases each). V dropped 5 bases and J dropped 7 bases, with 9 bases sitting between them. CDR1 is SEHNR, CDR2 FQNEAQ, per germline (reference sequence). There are 11 residues in the CDR3.

This clonotype was seen a single time. The gene calls are TRBV6-1 and TRBJ2-5; 11 nucleotides agree with TRBD1. CDR1 is MNHNS, CDR2 SASEGT, per germline. The ends lost 3 bases at V and 4 bases at J; junction bases unmatched: 7. The CDR3 contains 16 residues. The CDR3 is CASSEAGTGGGETQYF. The CDR3 region has the DNA TGTGCCAGCAGTGAGGCCGGGACAGGGGGTGGAGAGACCCAGTACTTC.

Only a few counts were recorded for this clonotype. J is TRBJ2-7 and V is TRBV2; no firm D call. V lost 6 bases and J lost 1, with 13 bases in between. The CDR3 is 14 amino acids. CDR1 is SNHLY, CDR2 FYNNEI, per germline. The CDR3 protein is CASRSTHLSYEQYF. The CDR3 coding sequence is TGTGCCAGCAGATCGACACACCTTTCCTACGAGCAGTACTTC.

This clonotype is medium-sized by share. V usage is TRBV23-1 and J usage is TRBJ1-2, with 7 nucleotides matching TRBD1. TRBV23-1 is assigned to the ORF class and has an uncertain function. The CDR3 runs to 18 residues. Losses at the gene ends were 0 bases for V and 4 bases for J; bases not matched to a gene: 14. The CDR3 DNA follows: TGCGCCAGCAGTCAATCGTTAGAGGACAGGAGACCTTTCTATGGCTACACCTTC. Encoded protein: CASSQSLEDRRPFYGYTF.

The chain uses TRBV5-1 and TRBJ1-1; D call uncertain. The CDR3 consists of 14 residues. Trimming pared 0 bases from V and 2 bases from J, leaving 8 bases between. In germline, CDR1 is SGHRS, CDR2 YFSETQ. The CDR3 DNA sequence: TGCGCCAGCAGCTTGGAGCTTTTTAACACTGAAGCTTTCTTT. Protein: CASSLELFNTEAFF.

The chain carries TRBV20-1 and TRBJ1-2, with D unclear. Per the germline V gene, CDR1 is DFQATT and CDR2 is SNEGSKA (reference sequence). The V and J ends lost 0 bases and 3 bases respectively, with 11 bases between them. There are 14 residues in the CDR3. CDR3 DNA sequence: TGCAGTGCTAGAGATCCCCTCCCGGACTATGGCTACACCTTC. The encoded protein is CSARDPLPDYGYTF.

V gene TRBV6-1 combines with J gene TRBJ2-1; D is ambiguous. Trimming took off 1 base at V and 5 bases at J, with 9 bases between the two ends. This CDR3 contains 14 residues. CDR1 is MNHNS and CDR2 is SASEGT in the germline V gene. CDR3 sequence reads: CASSEGPENNEQFF. The CDR3 nucleotides read TGTGCCAGCAGTGAAGGCCCTGAAAACAATGAGCAGTTCTTC.

This clonotype was seen more than once but under ten times. This sequence joins TRBV6-1 and TRBJ1-2; unclear D gene. Trimming took off 7 bases at V and 2 bases at J, with 5 bases between the two ends. Germline V gene lookup returns CDR1 MNHNS and CDR2 SASEGT. This CDR3 region has 11 residues. The CDR3 reads CASTGNYGYTF. In DNA form, the CDR3 reads TGTGCCAGCACTGGGAACTATGGCTACACCTTC.

This clonotype was observed a handful of times. The rearrangement links TRBV6-1 to TRBJ1-6, with D maybe TRBD1 (5 bases). The CDR3 consists of 13 residues. CDR1 and CDR2 from the germline V gene are MNHNS and SASEGT. The chain's CDR3 is CASGADYNSPLHF. As DNA, the CDR3 is TGTGCGAGCGGGGCCGACTATAATTCACCCCTCCACTTT.

This chain connects TRBV19 to TRBJ1-1; 7 nucleotides line up with TRBD1. J was trimmed by 3 bases and V by 4 bases; bases with no gene match: 2. CDR3 length: 13 amino acids. Germline assignment: CDR1 LNHDA and CDR2 SQIVND (reference sequence). The CDR3 DNA reads as TGTGCCAGTAGTAGGGACAGATACACTGAAGCTTTCTTT. Its translation: CASSRDRYTEAFF.

The V gene is TRBV4-1, the J gene TRBJ2-1; D perhaps matches TRBD2 (5 bases). The CDR3 runs to 15 residues. Germline V gene lookup returns CDR1 MGHRA and CDR2 YSYEKL. V was shortened by 4 bases and J by 3 bases, with 13 bases between the two germline ends. The CDR3 nucleotides read TGCGCCAGCAGCCCGCGAGGGTGGGACTACAATGAGCAGTTCTTC. It encodes CASSPRGWDYNEQFF.

The chain has TRBV7-8 and TRBJ1-1; 7 nucleotides agree with TRBD1. Germline CDR1 SGHVS, CDR2 FQNEAQ. The J segment lost 0 bases and the V segment lost 11 bases, leaving 15 bases of the junction unmatched. The CDR3 totals 16 residues. The CDR3 coding sequence is TGTGCCTCCCGACCCGGGACAGCAAACATGAACACTGAAGCTTTCTTT. Its translation is CASRPGTANMNTEAFF.

The chain employs TRBV6-1 and TRBJ1-2; D unresolved. This CDR3 has 11 amino acids. Trimming cost V 3 bases and J 7 bases, with 6 bases left between them. Germline V CDR1 and CDR2: MNHNS, SASEGT. CDR3 amino acids: CASSELSGYTF. The CDR3 nucleotides are TGTGCCAGCAGTGAGTTAAGTGGCTACACCTTC.

The genes are TRBV20-1 and TRBJ2-3, with TRBD2 identical over 9 bases. From germline, CDR1 is DFQATT and CDR2 SNEGSKA (reference sequence). The CDR3 sequence is 15 residues long. V lost 5 bases and J lost 2; bases outside the gene matches: 8. CDR3 bases: TGCAGTGCTGCGCTAGCGGGGAGACCCACAGATACGCAGTATTTT. Protein sequence: CSAALAGRPTDTQYF.

This clonotype was seen more than once but under ten times. This chain uses TRBV12-3 or TRBV12-4 with TRBJ1-1, with D unclear. Deletions cut 2 bases from V and 0 bases from J, with 4 bases between. The CDR3 is 13 residues long. The DNA of the CDR3 is TGTGCCAGCAGTTTATGGATGAACACTGAAGCTTTCTTT. Translating gives CASSLWMNTEAFF.

This clonotype has just a few counts. V usage is TRBV20-1 and J usage is TRBJ1-4; D not certain. Per the germline V gene, CDR1 is DFQATT and CDR2 is SNEGSKA (reference sequence). The CDR3 consists of 12 residues. V lost 3 bases and J 5 bases, leaving 7 bases between the germline ends. CDR3 DNA sequence: TGCAGTGCTAGTAATCCAAATGAAAAACTGTTTTTT. Protein product: CSASNPNEKLFF.

The chain employs TRBV5-1 and TRBJ1-2, with TRBD1 as a possible D gene (6 bases). This CDR3 has 13 amino acids. The V end lost 4 bases, the J end lost 5 bases, and 12 bases lay between the germline ends. Germline values: CDR1 SGHRS, CDR2 YFSETQ. The CDR3 region is CASSDGTQYGYTF. CDR3 nucleotide sequence: TGCGCCAGCAGCGACGGGACACAGTATGGCTACACCTTC.

The CDR3 is CSARELRLAGEETQYF. CDR3 in DNA: TGCAGTGCTAGGGAACTACGACTAGCGGGTGAGGAGACCCAGTACTTC. V gene TRBV20-1 combines with J gene TRBJ2-5; TRBD2 matches at 10 bases. The CDR3 is made up of 16 amino acids. V trimming: 3 bases; J trimming: 5 bases; junction bases outside the gene matches: 12. Germline V gives CDR1 DFQATT, CDR2 SNEGSKA (reference sequence).

The chain employs TRBV6-1 and TRBJ1-2, with TRBD1 matching over 7 bases. Trimming at V came to 5 bases and at J to 5 bases, leaving 8 bases not matched to a gene. CDR3 size: 14 residues. Germline CDR1 and CDR2: MNHNS and SASEGT. The CDR3 coding sequence is TGTGCCAGCAGTACGGACAGGAGACCTTATGGCTACACCTTC. This sequence encodes CASSTDRRPYGYTF.

The chain recombines TRBV30 with TRBJ1-5, with 7 bases matching TRBD1. The V segment lost 5 bases and the J segment 5 bases; nucleotides outside the gene matches: 6. Germline V gene sequence: CDR1 GTSNPN, CDR2 SVGIG (reference sequence). The CDR3 has 13 residues. The CDR3 DNA is TGTGCCTGGTCGACAGGGAGGGATCAGCCCCAGCATTTT. Encoded protein: CAWSTGRDQPQHF.

The table lists this clonotype with a count of one. Written as DNA, the CDR3 is TGTGCCTGGAGTGGCCGACAGGGTGAAAAACTGTTTTTT. It translates to CAWSGRQGEKLFF. The chain is built from TRBV30 and TRBJ1-4; TRBD1 matches 7 bases. V lost 1 base to trimming and J lost 7 bases; unmatched junction nucleotides: 3. Germline V gives CDR1 GTSNPN, CDR2 SVGIG (reference sequence). The CDR3 length is 13 residues. Variable domain in full (rest from reference TRBV30 and TRBJ1-4): SQTIHQWPATLVQPVGSPLSLECTVEGTSNPNLYWYRQAAGRGLQLLFYSVGIGQISSEVPQNLSASRPQDRQFILSSKKLLLSDSGFYLCAWSGRQGEKLFFGSGTQLSVL.

This clonotype was counted between two and nine times. The V and J genes are TRBV10-1 and TRBJ1-6; D is undetermined. CDR1 is WNHNN and CDR2 is SYGVQD in the germline V gene (reference sequence). The CDR3 extends over 14 amino acids. Trimming took 9 bases from V and 8 from J, leaving 17 bases between them. In nucleotides, the CDR3 is TGCGCCAGGGCGGGTGATTGGACCCATTCACCCCTCCACTTT. This codes for CARAGDWTHSPLHF.

This clonotype has just a few counts. The rearrangement links TRBV29-1 to TRBJ1-2, with D possibly matching TRBD1 (6 bases). Trimming took off 7 bases at V and 0 bases at J, with 12 bases between the two ends. The germline V gene has CDR1 SQVTM and CDR2 ANQGSEA. This CDR3 has 13 amino acids. The CDR3 DNA sequence: TGCAGCGCCGGGGGCGCCGCTAACTATGGCTACACCTTC. It encodes CSAGGAANYGYTF.

The chain links TRBV2 to TRBJ2-5; D not resolved. V was shortened by 6 bases and J by 1 base, with 3 bases between the two germline ends. Germline-derived CDR1 and CDR2 are SNHLY and FYNNEI. The CDR3 runs 11 residues. CDR3 DNA: TGTGCCAGCAGCTTCCAAGAGACCCAGTACTTC. Its translation is CASSFQETQYF.